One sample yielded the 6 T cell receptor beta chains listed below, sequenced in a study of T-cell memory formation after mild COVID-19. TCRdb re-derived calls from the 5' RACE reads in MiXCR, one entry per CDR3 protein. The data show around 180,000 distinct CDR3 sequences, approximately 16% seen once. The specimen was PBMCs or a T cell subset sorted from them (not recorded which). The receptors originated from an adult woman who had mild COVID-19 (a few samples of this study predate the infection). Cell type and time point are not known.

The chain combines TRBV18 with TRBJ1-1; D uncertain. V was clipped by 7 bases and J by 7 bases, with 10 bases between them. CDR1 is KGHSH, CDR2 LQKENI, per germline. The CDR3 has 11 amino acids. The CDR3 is CASCDVSEAFF. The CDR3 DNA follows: TGTGCCAGCTGTGATGTGAGTGAAGCTTTCTTT.

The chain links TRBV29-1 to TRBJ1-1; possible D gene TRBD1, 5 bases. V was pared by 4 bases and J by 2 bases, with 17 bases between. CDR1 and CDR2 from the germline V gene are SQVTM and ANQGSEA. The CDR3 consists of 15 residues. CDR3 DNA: TGCAGCGTTGCATCTTTGGGGCAGTCCAACACTGAAGCTTTCTTT. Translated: CSVASLGQSNTEAFF. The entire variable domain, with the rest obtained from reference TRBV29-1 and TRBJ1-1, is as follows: SAVISQKPSRDICQRGTSLTIQCQVDSQVTMMFWYRQQPGQSLTLIATANQGSEATYESGFVIDKFPISRPNLTFSTLTVSNMSPEDSSIYLCSVASLGQSNTEAFFGQGTRLTVV.

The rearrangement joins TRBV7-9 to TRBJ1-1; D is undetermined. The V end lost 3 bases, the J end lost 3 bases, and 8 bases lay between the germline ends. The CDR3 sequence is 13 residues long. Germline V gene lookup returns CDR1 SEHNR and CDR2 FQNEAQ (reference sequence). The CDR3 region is CASSFNMYTEAFF. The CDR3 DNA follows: TGTGCCAGCAGCTTTAACATGTACACTGAAGCTTTCTTT. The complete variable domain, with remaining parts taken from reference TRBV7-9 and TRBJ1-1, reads DTGVSQNPRHKITKRGQNVTFRCDPISEHNRLYWYRQTLGQGPEFLTYFQNEAQLEKSRLLSDRFSAERPKGSFSTLEIQRTEQGDSAMYLCASSFNMYTEAFFGQGTRLTVV.

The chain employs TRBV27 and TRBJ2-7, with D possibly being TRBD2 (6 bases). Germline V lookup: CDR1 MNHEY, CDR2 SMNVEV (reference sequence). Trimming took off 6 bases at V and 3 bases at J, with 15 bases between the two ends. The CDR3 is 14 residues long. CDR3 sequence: CASSLFGTYYEQYF. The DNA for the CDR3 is TGTGCCAGCAGCCTGTTCGGGACTTACTACGAGCAGTACTTC.

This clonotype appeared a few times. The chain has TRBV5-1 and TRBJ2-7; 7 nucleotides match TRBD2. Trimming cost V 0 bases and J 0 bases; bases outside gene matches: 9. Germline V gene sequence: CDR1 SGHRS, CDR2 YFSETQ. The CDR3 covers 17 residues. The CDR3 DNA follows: TGCGCCAGCAGCTTGGGAAAAACTAGCGCCAGCTCCTACGAGCAGTACTTC. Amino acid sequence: CASSLGKTSASSYEQYF.

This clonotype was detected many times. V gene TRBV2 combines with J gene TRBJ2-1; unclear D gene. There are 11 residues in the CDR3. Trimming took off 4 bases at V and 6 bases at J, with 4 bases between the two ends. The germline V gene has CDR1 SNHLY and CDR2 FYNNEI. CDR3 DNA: TGTGCCAGCAGTGGTGGCAATGAGCAGTTCTTC. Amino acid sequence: CASSGGNEQFF.